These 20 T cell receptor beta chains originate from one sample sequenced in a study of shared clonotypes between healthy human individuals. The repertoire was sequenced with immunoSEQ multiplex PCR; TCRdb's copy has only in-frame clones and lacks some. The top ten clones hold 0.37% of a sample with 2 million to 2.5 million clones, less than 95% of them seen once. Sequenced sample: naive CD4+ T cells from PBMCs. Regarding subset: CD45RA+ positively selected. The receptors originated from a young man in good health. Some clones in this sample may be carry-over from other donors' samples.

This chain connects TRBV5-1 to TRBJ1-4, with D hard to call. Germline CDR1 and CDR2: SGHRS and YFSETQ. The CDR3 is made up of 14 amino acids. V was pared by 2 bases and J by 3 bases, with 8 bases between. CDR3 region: CASSFEGPNEKLFF. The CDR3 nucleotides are TGCGCCAGCAGCTTCGAGGGTCCTAATGAAAAACTGTTTTTT. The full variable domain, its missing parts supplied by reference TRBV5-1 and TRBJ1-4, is KAGVTQTPRYLIKTRGQQVTLSCSPISGHRSVSWYQQTPGQGLQFLFEYFSETQRNKGNFPGRFSGRQFSNSRSEMNVSTLELGDSALYLCASSFEGPNEKLFFGSGTQLSVL.

CDR3 in DNA: TGTGCCAGTAGTATAGTCTGGGGGCATGGCTACACCTTC. This encodes CASSIVWGHGYTF. V and J are TRBV19 and TRBJ1-2, with D possibly matching TRBD1 (6 bases). Between the trimmed V and J ends, which lost 1 base and 6 bases, there was a span of 9 bases. The CDR3 has 13 amino acids. Germline V CDR1 and CDR2: LNHDA, SQIVND (reference sequence).

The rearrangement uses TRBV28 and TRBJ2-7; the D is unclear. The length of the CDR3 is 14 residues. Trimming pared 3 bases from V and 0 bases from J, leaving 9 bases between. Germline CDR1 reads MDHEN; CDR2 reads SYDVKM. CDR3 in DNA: TGTGCCAGCAGTTTTGTGGGAATCTCCTACGAGCAGTACTTC. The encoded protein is CASSFVGISYEQYF. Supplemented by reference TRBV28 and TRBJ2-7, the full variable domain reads DVKVTQSSRYLVKRTGEKVFLECVQDMDHENMFWYRQDPGLGLRLIYFSYDVKMKEKGDIPEGYSVSREKKERFSLILESASTNQTSMYLCASSFVGISYEQYFGPGTRLTVT.

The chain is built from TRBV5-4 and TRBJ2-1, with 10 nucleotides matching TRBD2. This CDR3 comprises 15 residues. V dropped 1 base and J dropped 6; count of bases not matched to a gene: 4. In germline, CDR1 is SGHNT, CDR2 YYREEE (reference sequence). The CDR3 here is CASSLRVAGGNEQFF. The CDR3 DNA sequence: TGTGCCAGCAGCTTGAGGGTAGCGGGAGGCAATGAGCAGTTCTTC.

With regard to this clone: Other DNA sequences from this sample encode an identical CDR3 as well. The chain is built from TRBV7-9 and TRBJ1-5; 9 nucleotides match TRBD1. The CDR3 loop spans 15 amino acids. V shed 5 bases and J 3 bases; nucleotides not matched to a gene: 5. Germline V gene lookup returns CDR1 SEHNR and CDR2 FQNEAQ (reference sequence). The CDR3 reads CASSPTGGLNQPQHF. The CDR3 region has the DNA TGTGCCAGCAGCCCGACAGGGGGTCTCAATCAGCCCCAGCATTTT.

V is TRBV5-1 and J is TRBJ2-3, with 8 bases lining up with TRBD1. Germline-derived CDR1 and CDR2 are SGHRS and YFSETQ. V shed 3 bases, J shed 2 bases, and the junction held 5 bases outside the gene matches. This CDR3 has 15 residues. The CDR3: CASSSRGRVTDTQYF. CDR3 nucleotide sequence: TGCGCCAGCAGCTCCAGGGGGCGCGTCACAGATACGCAGTATTTT.

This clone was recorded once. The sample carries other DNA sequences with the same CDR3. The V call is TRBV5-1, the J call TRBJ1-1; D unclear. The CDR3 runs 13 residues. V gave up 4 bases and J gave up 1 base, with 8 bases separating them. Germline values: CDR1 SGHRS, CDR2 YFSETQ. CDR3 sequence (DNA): TGCGCCAGCAGCACTGGAGGGAACACTGAAGCTTTCTTT. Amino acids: CASSTGGNTEAFF.

The CDR3 sequence: CASSLSGNGETQYF. The CDR3, as DNA: TGTGCCAGCAGTTTATCGGGAAACGGGGAGACCCAGTACTTC. J is TRBJ2-5 and V is TRBV27; the D is unclear. V lost 0 bases to trimming and J lost 5 bases, with 10 bases between them. The V gene's germline CDR1 is MNHEY and CDR2 SMNVEV (reference sequence). This CDR3 has 14 residues.

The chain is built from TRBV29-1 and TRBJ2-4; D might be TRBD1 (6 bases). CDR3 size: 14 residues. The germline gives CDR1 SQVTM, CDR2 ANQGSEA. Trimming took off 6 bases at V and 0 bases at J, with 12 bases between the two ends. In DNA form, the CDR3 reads TGCAGCGTCAGGAAGGGGGTAGCCAAAAACATTCAGTACTTC. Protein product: CSVRKGVAKNIQYF.

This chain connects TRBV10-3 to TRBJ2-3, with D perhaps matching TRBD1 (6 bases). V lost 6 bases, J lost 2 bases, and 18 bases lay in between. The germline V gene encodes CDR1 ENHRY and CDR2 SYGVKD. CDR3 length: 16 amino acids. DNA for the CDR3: TGTGCCATCAGCGGATCTCAGGGGCCGACCACAGATACGCAGTATTTT. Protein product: CAISGSQGPTTDTQYF.

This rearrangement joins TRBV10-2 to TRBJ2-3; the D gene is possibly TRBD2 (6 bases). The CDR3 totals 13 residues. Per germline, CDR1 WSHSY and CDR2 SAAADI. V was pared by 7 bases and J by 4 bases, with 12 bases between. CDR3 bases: TGCGCCAGCATTCGGGGAGGAGCAGATACGCAGTATTTT. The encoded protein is CASIRGGADTQYF.

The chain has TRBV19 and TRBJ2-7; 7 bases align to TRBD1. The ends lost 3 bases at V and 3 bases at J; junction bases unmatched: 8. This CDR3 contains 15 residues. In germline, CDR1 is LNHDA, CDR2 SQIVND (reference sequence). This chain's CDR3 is CASSMDRLGGYEQYF. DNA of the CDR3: TGTGCCAGTAGTATGGACAGGCTAGGGGGCTACGAGCAGTACTTC.

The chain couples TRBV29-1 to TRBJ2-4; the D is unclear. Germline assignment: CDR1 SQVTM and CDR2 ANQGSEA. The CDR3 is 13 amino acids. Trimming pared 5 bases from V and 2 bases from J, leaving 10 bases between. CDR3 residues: CSVWGLPKNIQYF. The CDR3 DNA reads TGCAGCGTTTGGGGTCTCCCCAAAAACATTCAGTACTTC.

The CDR3 region is CAWSVLGVSPLHF. CDR3 sequence (DNA): TGTGCCTGGAGTGTACTGGGAGTGTCACCCCTCCACTTT. This chain links TRBV30 with TRBJ1-6, with D unclear. Trimming pared 0 bases from V and 10 bases from J, leaving 10 bases between. The CDR3 spans 13 residues. Germline V gene sequence: CDR1 GTSNPN, CDR2 SVGIG (reference sequence).

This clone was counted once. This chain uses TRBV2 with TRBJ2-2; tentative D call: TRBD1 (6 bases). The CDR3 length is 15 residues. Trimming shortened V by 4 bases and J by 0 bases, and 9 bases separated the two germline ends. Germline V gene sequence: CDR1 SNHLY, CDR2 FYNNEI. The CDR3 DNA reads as TGTGCCAGCAGTGGACAGGTCGCGAACACCGGGGAGCTGTTTTTT. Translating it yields CASSGQVANTGELFF. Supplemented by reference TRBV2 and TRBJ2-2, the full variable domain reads EPEVTQTPSHQVTQMGQEVILRCVPISNHLYFYWYRQILGQKVEFLVSFYNNEISEKSEIFDDQFSVERPDGSNFTLKIRSTKLEDSAMYFCASSGQVANTGELFFGEGSRLTVL.

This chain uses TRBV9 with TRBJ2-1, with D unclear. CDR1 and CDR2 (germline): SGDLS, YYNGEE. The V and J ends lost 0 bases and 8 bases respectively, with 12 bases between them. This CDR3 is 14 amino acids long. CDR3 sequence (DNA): TGTGCCAGCAGCGTAGAAAGGCTGATGGATGAGCAGTTCTTC. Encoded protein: CASSVERLMDEQFF.

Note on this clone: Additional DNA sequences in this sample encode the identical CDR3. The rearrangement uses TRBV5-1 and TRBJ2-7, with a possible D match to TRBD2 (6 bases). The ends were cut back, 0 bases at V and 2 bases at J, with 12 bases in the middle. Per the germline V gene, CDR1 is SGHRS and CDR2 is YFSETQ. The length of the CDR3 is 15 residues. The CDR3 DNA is TGCGCCAGCAGCTTGGCCGGGGGATTCACCTACGAGCAGTACTTC. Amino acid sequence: CASSLAGGFTYEQYF.

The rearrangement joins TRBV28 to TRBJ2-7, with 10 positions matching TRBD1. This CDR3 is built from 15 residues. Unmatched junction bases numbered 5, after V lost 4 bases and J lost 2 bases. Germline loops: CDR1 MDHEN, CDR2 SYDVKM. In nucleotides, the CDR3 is TGTGCCAGCAGTTCCCAGGGGACAGGGGCCTACGAGCAGTACTTC. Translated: CASSSQGTGAYEQYF.

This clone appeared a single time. This CDR3 is CASSPRAGTGFFQPQHF. The CDR3 region has the DNA TGCGCCAGCAGCCCAAGGGCCGGGACAGGGTTTTTTCAGCCCCAGCATTTT. The chain couples TRBV4-1 to TRBJ1-5, with 9 bases identical to TRBD1. The V segment lost 4 bases and the J segment 6 bases; nucleotides outside the gene matches: 13. This CDR3 spans 17 amino acids. CDR1 MGHRA and CDR2 YSYEKL come from the germline V gene.

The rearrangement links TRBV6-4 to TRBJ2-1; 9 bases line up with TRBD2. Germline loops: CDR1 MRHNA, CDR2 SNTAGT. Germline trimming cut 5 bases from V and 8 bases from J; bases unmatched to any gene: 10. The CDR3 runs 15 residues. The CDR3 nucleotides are TGTGCCAGCAGTCCCCTAGCGGGATATAACGATGAGCAGTTCTTC. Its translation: CASSPLAGYNDEQFF.